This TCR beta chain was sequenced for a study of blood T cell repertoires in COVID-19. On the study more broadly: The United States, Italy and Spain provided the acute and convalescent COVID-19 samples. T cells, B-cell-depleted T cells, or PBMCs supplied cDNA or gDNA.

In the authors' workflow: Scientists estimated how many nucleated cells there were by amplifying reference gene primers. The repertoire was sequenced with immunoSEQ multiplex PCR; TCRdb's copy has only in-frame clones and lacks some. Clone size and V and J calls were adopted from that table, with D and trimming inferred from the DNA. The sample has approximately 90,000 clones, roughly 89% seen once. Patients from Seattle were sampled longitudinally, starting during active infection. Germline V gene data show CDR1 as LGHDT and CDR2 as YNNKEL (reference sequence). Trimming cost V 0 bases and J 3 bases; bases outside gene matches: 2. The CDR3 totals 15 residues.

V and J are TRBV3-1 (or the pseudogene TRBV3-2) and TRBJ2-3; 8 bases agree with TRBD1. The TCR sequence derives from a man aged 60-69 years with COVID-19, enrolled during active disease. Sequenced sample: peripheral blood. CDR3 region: CASSQDRTGTDTQYF. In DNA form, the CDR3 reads TGTGCCAGCAGCCAAGATAGGACAGGGACAGATACGCAGTATTTT.